A single sample is the source of the 3 T cell receptor beta chains below, sequenced in a study of control samples from healthy donors and cancer patients. The table came from immunoSEQ multiplex PCR; TCRdb's copy has only in-frame clones and leaves some out. The repertoire holds approximately 140,000 clones, under 90% seen once, with approximately 8% in the top ten. Sequenced material: PBMCs. These receptors originate from a man in his forties or fifties with head and neck cancer.

This sequence joins TRBV27 and TRBJ1-5; D call uncertain. CDR1 and CDR2 from the germline V gene are MNHEY and SMNVEV (reference sequence). The CDR3 has 13 amino acids. V shed 5 bases and J shed 6 bases, with 11 bases lying between them. The CDR3 DNA is TGTGCCAGCAGTCGGGTGTCGGGTCAGCCCCAGCATTTT. This gives the protein CASSRVSGQPQHF.

The chain uses TRBV6-6 and TRBJ1-4; weak D call: TRBD1 (5 bases). This CDR3 is built from 18 residues. Germline CDR1 reads MNHNY; CDR2 reads SVGAGI (reference sequence). Trimming removed 5 bases at V and 7 bases at J, with 26 bases between. The CDR3 loop is CASSPRDPISGGGEKLFF. The CDR3 DNA reads as TGTGCCAGCAGTCCCCGGGACCCTATATCAGGCGGTGGTGAAAAACTGTTTTTT.

The chain combines TRBV6-5 with TRBJ1-1, with 8 nucleotides matching TRBD1. The ends lost 6 bases at V and 6 bases at J; junction bases unmatched: 12. Germline V gene sequence: CDR1 MNHEY, CDR2 SVGAGI. CDR3 length: 15 residues. Here the CDR3 DNA reads TGTGCCAGCAGGCTTCAGGACAGGGAATTCTCTGAAGCTTTCTTT. Translating it yields CASRLQDREFSEAFF.